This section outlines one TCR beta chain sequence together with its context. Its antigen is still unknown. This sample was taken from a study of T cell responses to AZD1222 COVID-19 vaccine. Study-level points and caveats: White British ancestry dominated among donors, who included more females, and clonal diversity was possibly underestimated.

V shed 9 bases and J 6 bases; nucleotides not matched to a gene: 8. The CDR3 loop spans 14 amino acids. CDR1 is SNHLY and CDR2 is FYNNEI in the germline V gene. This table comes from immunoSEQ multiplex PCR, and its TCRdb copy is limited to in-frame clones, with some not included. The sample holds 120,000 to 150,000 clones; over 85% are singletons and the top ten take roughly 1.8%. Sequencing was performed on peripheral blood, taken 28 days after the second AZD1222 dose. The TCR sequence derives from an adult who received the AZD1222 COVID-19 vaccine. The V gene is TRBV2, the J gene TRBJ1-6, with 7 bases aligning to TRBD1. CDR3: CARQGKRANSPLHF. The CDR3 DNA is TGTGCCAGACAGGGGAAGCGGGCTAATTCACCCCTCCACTTT.